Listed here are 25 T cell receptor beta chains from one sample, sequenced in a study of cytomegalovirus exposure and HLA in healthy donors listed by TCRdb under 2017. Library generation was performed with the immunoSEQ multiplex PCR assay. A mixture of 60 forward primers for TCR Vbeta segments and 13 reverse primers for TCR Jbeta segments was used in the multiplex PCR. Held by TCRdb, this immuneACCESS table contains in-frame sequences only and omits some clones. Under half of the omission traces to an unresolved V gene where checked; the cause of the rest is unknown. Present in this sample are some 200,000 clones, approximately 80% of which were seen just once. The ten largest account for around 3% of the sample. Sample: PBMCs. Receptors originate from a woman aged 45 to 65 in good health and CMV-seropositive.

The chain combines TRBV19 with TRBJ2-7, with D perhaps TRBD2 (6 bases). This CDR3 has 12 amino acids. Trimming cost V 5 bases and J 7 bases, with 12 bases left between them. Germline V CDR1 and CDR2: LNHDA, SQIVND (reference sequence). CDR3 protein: CASSVTAGEQYF. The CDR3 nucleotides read TGTGCCAGTAGTGTAACCGCGGGGGAGCAGTACTTC. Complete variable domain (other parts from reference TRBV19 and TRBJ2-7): DGGITQSPKYLFRKEGQNVTLSCEQNLNHDAMYWYRQDPGQGLRLIYYSQIVNDFQKGDIAEGYSVSREKKESFPLTVTSAQKNPTAFYLCASSVTAGEQYFGPGTRLTVT.

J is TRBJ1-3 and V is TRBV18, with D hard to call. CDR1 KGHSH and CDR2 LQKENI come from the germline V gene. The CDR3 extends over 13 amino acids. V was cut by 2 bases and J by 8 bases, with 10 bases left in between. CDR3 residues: CASSPMGPDTIYF. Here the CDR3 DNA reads TGTGCCAGCTCACCAATGGGCCCGGACACCATATATTTT.

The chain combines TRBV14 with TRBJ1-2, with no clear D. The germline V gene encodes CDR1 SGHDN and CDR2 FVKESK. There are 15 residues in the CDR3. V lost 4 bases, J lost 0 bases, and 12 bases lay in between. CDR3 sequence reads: CASSRRPTANYGYTF. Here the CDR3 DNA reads TGTGCCAGCAGCCGCAGGCCCACGGCTAACTATGGCTACACCTTC. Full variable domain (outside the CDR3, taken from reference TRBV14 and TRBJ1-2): EAGVTQFPSHSVIEKGQTVTLRCDPISGHDNLYWYRRVMGKEIKFLLHFVKESKQDESGMPNNRFLAERTGGTYSTLKVQPAELEDSGVYFCASSRRPTANYGYTFGSGTRLTVV.

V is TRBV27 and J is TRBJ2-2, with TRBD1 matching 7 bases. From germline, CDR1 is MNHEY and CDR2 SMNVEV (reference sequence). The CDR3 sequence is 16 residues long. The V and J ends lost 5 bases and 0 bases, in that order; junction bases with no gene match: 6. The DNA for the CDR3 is TGTGCCAGCAGTGGGGGACAGCAGACGAACACCGGGGAGCTGTTTTTT. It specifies CASSGGQQTNTGELFF.

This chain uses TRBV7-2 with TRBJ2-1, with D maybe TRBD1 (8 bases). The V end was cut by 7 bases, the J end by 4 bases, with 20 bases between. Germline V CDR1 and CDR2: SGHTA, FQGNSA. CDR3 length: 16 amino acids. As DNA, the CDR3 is TGTGCCAGCACCACCACAGGGGGGGGCCCTTACAATGAGCAGTTCTTC. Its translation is CASTTTGGGPYNEQFF.

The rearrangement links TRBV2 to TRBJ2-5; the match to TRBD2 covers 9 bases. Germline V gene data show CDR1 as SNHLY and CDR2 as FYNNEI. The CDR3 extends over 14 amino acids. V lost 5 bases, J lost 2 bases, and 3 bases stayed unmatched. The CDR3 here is CASSLTSGQETQYF. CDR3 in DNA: TGTGCCAGCAGTTTGACTAGCGGTCAAGAGACCCAGTACTTC.

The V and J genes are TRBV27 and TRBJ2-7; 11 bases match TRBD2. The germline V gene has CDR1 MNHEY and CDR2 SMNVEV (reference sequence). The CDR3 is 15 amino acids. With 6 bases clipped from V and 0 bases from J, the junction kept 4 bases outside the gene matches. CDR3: CASSLSGGASYEQYF. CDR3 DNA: TGTGCCAGCAGCCTTAGCGGGGGGGCCTCCTACGAGCAGTACTTC.

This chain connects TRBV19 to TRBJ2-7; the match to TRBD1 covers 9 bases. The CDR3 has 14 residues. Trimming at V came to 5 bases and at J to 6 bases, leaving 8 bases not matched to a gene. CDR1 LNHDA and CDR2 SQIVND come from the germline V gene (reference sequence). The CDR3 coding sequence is TGTGCCAGTAGTGCACCGTGGACAGGGGCCGAGCAGTACTTC. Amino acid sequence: CASSAPWTGAEQYF.

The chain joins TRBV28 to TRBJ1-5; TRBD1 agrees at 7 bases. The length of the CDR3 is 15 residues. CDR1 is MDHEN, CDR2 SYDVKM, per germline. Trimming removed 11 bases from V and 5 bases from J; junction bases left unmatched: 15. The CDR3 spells CASRGAGGRYQPQHF. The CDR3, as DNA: TGTGCCTCCCGAGGGGCAGGGGGTAGATATCAGCCCCAGCATTTT.

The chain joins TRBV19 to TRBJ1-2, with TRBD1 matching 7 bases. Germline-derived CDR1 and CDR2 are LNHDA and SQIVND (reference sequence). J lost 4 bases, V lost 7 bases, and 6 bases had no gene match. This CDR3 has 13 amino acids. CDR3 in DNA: TGTGCCAGTACCCGGACAGGCCTCTATGGCTACACCTTC. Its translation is CASTRTGLYGYTF. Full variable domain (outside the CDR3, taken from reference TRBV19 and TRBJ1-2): DGGITQSPKYLFRKEGQNVTLSCEQNLNHDAMYWYRQDPGQGLRLIYYSQIVNDFQKGDIAEGYSVSREKKESFPLTVTSAQKNPTAFYLCASTRTGLYGYTFGSGTRLTVV.

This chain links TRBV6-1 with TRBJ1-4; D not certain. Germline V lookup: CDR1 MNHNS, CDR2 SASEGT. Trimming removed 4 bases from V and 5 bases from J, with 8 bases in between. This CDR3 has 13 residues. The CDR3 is CASSARHNEKLFF. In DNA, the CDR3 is TGTGCCAGCAGTGCCAGGCACAATGAAAAACTGTTTTTT.

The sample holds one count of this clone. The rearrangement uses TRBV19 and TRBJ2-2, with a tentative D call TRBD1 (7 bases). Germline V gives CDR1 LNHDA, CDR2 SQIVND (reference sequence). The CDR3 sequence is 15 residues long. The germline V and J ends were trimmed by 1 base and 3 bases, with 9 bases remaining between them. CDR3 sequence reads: CASSIGRGDTGELFF. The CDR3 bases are TGTGCCAGTAGTATAGGCAGGGGGGACACCGGGGAGCTGTTTTTT.

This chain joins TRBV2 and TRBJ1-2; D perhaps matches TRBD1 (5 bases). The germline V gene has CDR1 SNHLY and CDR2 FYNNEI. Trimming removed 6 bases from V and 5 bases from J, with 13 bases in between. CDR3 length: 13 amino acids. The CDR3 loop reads CASRMGPDYGYTF. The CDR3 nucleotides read TGTGCCAGCAGGATGGGGCCTGATTATGGCTACACCTTC.

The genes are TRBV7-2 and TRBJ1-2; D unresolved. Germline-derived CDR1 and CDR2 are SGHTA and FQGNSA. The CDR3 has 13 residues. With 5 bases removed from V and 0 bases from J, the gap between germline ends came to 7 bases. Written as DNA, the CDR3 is TGTGCCAGCAGCCCTATACCTAACTATGGCTACACCTTC. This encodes CASSPIPNYGYTF.

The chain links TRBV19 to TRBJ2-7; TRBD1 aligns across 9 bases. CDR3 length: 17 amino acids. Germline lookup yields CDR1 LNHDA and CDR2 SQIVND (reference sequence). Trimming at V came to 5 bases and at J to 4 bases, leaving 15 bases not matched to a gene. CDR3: CASSPNPGTGRIYEQYF. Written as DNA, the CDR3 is TGTGCCAGTAGTCCAAACCCCGGGACAGGGAGGATATACGAGCAGTACTTC. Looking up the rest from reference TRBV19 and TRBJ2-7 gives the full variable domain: DGGITQSPKYLFRKEGQNVTLSCEQNLNHDAMYWYRQDPGQGLRLIYYSQIVNDFQKGDIAEGYSVSREKKESFPLTVTSAQKNPTAFYLCASSPNPGTGRIYEQYFGPGTRLTVT.

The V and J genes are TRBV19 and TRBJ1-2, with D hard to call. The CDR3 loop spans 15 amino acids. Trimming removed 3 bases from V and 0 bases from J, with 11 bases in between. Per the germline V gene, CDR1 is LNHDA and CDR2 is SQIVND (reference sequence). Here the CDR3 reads CASSINPSANYGYTF. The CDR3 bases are TGTGCCAGTAGTATTAACCCGTCAGCTAACTATGGCTACACCTTC.

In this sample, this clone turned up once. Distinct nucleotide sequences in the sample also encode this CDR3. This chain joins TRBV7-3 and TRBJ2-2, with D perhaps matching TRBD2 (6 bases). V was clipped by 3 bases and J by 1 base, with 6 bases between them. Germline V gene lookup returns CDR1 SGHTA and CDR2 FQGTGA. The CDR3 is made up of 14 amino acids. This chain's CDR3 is CASSLGLNTGELFF. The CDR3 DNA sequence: TGTGCCAGCAGCTTGGGACTGAACACCGGGGAGCTGTTTTTT.

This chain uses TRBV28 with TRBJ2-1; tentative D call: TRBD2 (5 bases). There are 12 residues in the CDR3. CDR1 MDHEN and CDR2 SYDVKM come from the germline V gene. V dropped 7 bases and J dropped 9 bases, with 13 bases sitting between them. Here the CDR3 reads CASTLLGTEQFF. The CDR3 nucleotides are TGTGCCAGCACCTTACTAGGAACTGAGCAGTTCTTC.

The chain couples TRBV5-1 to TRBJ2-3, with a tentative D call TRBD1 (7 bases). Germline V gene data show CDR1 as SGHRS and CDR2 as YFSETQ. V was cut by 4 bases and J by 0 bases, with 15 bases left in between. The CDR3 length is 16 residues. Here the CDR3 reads CASSEGRGASTDTQYF. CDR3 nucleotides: TGCGCCAGCAGCGAAGGCAGGGGGGCTAGCACAGATACGCAGTATTTT.

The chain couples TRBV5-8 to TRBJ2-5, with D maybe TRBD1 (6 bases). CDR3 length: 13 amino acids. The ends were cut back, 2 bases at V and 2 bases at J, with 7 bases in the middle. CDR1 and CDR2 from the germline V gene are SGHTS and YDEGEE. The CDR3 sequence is CASSLGGQETQYF. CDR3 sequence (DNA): TGTGCCAGCAGCTTAGGGGGTCAAGAGACCCAGTACTTC. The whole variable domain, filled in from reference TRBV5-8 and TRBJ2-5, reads EAGVTQSPTHLIKTRGQQATLRCSPISGHTSVYWYQQALGLGLQFLLWYDEGEERNRGNFPPRFSGRQFPNYSSELNVNALELEDSALYLCASSLGGQETQYFGPGTRLLVL.

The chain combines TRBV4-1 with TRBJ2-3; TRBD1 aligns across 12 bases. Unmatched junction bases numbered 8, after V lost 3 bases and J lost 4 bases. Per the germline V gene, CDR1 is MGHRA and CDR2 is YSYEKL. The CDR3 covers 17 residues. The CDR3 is CASSQGGTGGISDTQYF. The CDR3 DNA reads TGCGCCAGCAGCCAGGGGGGGACAGGGGGCATCTCAGATACGCAGTATTTT.

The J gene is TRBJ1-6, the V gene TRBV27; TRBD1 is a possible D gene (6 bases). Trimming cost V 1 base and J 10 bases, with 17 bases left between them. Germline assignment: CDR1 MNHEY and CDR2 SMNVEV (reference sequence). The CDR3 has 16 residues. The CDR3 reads CASSLYSRDKPSPLHF. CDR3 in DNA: TGTGCCAGCAGTTTATATAGTAGGGACAAACCATCACCCCTCCACTTT.

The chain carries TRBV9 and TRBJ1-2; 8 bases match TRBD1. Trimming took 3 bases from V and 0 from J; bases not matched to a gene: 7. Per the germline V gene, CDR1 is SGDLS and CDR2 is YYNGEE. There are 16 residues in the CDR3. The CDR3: CASSAQNRGANYGYTF. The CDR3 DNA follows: TGTGCCAGCAGCGCCCAAAACAGGGGGGCTAACTATGGCTACACCTTC.

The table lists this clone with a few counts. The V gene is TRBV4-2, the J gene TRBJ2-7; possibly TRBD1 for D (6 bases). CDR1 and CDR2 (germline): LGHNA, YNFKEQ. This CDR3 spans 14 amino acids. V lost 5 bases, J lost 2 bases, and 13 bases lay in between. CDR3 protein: CASSYDRTAYEQYF. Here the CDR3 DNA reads TGTGCCAGCAGCTACGACCGGACAGCCTACGAGCAGTACTTC.

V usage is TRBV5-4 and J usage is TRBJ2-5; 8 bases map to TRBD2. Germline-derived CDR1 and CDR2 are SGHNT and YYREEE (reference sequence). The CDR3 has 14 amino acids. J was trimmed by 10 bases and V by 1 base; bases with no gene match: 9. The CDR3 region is CASSLRGGREDQYF. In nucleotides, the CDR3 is TGTGCCAGCAGCTTGCGGGGGGGCCGTGAGGACCAGTACTTC.